This T cell receptor beta chain was observed in a study of blood T cell repertoires in COVID-19. About the research overall: There were acute and convalescent COVID-19 samples, and they came from the United States, Italy and Spain. Sources were T cells, B-cell-depleted T cells, or PBMCs; the material itself was cDNA or gDNA.

Authors' analysis steps: Cell counts per sample came from amplifying reference gene primers. Sequenced by immunoSEQ multiplex PCR; TCRdb stores in-frame clones only, minus some. That table supplies the V and J calls and clone size; D and trimming were determined from the DNA. Altogether about 240,000 clones are present, approximately 86% being singletons, with the ten largest covering less than 6.5%. Germline values: CDR1 LNHDA, CDR2 SQIVND (reference sequence). There are 13 residues in the CDR3. The V and J ends lost 7 bases and 1 base, in that order; junction bases with no gene match: 4. The chain carries TRBV19 and TRBJ2-7, with 7 bases fitting TRBD2. This clonotype was sampled from a human donor in a cohort sampled during active COVID-19. Sample: peripheral blood. The CDR3 nucleotides are TGTGCCAGTACCGACGGGAGGTCCTACGAGCAGTACTTC. Translated: CASTDGRSYEQYF.